The clone carrying this T cell receptor beta chain was seen ten or more times. Antigen specificity is unknown. The library was built from roughly 400 ng RNA with molecular barcoded adaptors for alpha/delta and beta/gamma chains. TCRdb independently ran MiXCR on the reads; one entry per CDR3 protein. The data contain around 50,000 distinct CDR3 sequences, about 20% of them seen just once; the ten biggest clones take up approximately 17%. These data originate in a study of read filtering for tumor transcriptome and immune sequencing. Study observations and caveats: Single-read clonotypes: roughly 81% of IR-seq clonotypes (approximately 3.7% of reads), roughly 73% of RNA-seq clonotypes (approximately 43% of reads). IR-seq captured clonotypes deeper and more reliably than RNA-seq.

J was trimmed by 5 bases and V by 7 bases; bases with no gene match: 10. Germline V gene sequence: CDR1 ENHRY, CDR2 SYGVKD. The CDR3 consists of 14 residues. The chain couples TRBV10-3 to TRBJ1-1; 7 bases line up with TRBD1. The TCR originated in a donor aged 40 or over with multiple myeloma. The specimen was a population of CD138-negative cells sorted from bone marrow. The CDR3 sequence: CAITPTRDRTEAFF. DNA for the CDR3: TGTGCCATCACTCCAACCCGGGACAGAACTGAAGCTTTCTTT.